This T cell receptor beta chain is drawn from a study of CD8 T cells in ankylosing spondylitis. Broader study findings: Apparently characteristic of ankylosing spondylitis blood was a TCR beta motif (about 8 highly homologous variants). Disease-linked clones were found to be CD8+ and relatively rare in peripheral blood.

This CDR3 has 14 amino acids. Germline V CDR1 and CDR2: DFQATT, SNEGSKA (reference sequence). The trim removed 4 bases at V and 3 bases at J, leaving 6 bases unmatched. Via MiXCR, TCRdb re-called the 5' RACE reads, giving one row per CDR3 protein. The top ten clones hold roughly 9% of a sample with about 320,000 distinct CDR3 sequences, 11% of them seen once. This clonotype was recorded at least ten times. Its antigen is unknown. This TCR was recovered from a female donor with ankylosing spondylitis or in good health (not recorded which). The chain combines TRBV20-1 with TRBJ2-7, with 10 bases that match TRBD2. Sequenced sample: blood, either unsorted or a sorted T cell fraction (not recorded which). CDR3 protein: CSATLLAGVYEQYF. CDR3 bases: TGCAGTGCTACGTTGCTAGCGGGAGTCTACGAGCAGTACTTC.